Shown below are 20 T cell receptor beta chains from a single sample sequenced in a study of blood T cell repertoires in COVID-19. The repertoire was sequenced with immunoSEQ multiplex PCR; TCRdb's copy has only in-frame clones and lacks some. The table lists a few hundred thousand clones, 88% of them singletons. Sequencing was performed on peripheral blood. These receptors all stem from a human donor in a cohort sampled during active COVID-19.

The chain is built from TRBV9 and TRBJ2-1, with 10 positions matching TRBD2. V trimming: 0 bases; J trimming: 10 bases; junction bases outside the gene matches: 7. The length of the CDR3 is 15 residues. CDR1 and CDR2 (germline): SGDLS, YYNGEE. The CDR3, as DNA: TGTGCCAGCAGCGTAGACGGAGCGGGGGGGCGAGAGCAGTTCTTC. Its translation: CASSVDGAGGREQFF.

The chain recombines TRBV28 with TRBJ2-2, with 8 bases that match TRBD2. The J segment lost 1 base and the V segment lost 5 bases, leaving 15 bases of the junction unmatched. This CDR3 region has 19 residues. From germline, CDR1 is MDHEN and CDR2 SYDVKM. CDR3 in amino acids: CASSPILGREDMNTGELFF. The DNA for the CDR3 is TGTGCCAGCAGTCCAATATTGGGGCGGGAGGATATGAACACCGGGGAGCTGTTTTTT.

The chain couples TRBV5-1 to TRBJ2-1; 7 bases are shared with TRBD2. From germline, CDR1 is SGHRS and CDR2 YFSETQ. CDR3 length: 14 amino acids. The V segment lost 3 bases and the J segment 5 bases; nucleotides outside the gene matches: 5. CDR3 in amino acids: CASSWAGEHNEQFF. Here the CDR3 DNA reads TGCGCCAGCAGCTGGGCGGGGGAACACAATGAGCAGTTCTTC.

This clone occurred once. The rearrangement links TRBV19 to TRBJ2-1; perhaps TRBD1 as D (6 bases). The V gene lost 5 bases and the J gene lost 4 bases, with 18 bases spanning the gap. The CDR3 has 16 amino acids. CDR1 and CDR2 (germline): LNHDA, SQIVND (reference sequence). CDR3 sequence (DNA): TGTGCCAGTAGTCCTCCCCGACAGGACGAGTACAATGAGCAGTTCTTC. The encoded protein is CASSPPRQDEYNEQFF. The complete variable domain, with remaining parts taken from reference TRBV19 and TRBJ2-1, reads DGGITQSPKYLFRKEGQNVTLSCEQNLNHDAMYWYRQDPGQGLRLIYYSQIVNDFQKGDIAEGYSVSREKKESFPLTVTSAQKNPTAFYLCASSPPRQDEYNEQFFGPGTRLTVL.

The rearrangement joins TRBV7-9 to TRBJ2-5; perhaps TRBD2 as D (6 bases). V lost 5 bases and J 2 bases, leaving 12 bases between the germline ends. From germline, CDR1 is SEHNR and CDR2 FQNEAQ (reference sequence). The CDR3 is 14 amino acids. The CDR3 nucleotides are TGTGCCAGCAGCGGGCGGAGGGCTCAAGAGACCCAGTACTTC. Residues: CASSGRRAQETQYF.

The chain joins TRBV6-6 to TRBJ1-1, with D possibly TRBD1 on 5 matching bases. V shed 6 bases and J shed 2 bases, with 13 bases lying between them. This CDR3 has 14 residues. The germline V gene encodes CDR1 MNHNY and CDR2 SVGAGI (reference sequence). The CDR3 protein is CASSRQTSNTEAFF. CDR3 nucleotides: TGTGCCAGCAGCAGACAGACCTCAAACACTGAAGCTTTCTTT.

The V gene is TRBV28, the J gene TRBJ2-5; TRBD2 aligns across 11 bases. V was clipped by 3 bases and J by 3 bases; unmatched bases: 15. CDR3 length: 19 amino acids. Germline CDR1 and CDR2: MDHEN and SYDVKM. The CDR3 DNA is TGTGCCAGCAGTTTGGGTCCGGAAACTAGCGGGGGTTATAAAGAGACCCAGTACTTC. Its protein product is CASSLGPETSGGYKETQYF.

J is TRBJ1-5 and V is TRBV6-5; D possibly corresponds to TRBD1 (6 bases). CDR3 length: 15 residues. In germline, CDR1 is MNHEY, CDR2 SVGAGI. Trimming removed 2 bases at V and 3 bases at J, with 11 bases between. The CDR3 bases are TGTGCCAGCAGTTACGGGCAGGGGTACAATCAGCCCCAGCATTTT. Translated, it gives CASSYGQGYNQPQHF.

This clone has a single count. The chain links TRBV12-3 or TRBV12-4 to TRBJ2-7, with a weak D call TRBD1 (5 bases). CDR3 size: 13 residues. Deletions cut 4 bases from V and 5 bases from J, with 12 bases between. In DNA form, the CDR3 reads TGTGCCAGCAGTTCGCCAGGGATCCACGAGCAGTACTTC. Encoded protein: CASSSPGIHEQYF.

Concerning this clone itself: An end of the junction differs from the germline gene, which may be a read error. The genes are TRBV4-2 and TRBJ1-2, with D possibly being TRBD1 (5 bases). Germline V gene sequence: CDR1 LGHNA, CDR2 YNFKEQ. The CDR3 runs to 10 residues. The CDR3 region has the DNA TGTGCCAGCAGCCTCGGGACTCTGGTCTTC. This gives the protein CASSLGTLVF.

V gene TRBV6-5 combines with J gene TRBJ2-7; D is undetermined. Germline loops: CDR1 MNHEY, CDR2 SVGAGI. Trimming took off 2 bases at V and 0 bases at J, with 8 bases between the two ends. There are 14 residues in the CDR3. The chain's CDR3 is CASSYAGFSYEQYF. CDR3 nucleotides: TGTGCCAGCAGTTACGCAGGTTTCTCCTACGAGCAGTACTTC.

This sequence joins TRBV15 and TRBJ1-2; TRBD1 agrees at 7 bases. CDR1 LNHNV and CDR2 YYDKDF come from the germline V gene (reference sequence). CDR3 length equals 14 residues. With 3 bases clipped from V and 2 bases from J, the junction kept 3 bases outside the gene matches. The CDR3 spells CATSRGQINYGYTF. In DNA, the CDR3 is TGTGCCACCAGCAGGGGACAGATAAACTATGGCTACACCTTC. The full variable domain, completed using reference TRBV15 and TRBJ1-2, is DAMVIQNPRYQVTQFGKPVTLSCSQTLNHNVMYWYQQKSSQAPKLLFHYYDKDFNNEADTPDNFQSRRPNTSFCFLDIRSPGLGDTAMYLCATSRGQINYGYTFGSGTRLTVV.

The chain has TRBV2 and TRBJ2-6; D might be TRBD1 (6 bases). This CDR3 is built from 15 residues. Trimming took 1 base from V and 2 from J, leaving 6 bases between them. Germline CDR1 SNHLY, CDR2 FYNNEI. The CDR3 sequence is CASSEEGAGANVLTF. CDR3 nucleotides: TGTGCCAGCAGTGAAGAGGGGGCTGGGGCCAACGTCCTGACTTTC.

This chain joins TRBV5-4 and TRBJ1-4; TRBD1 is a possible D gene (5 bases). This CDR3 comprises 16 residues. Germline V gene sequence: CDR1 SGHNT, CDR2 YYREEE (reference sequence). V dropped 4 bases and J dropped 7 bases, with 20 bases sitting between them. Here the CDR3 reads CASSPRGGQIPEKLFF. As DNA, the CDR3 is TGTGCCAGCAGCCCGAGGGGAGGCCAAATCCCTGAAAAACTGTTTTTT.

The CDR3 sequence: CAISEASGQLNYGYTF. The CDR3 region has the DNA TGTGCCATCAGTGAGGCCTCGGGACAGTTAAACTATGGCTACACCTTC. J is TRBJ1-2 and V is TRBV10-3, with 7 bases lining up with TRBD1. Germline lookup yields CDR1 ENHRY and CDR2 SYGVKD. The CDR3 spans 16 residues. With 2 bases clipped from V and 2 bases from J, the junction kept 8 bases outside the gene matches.

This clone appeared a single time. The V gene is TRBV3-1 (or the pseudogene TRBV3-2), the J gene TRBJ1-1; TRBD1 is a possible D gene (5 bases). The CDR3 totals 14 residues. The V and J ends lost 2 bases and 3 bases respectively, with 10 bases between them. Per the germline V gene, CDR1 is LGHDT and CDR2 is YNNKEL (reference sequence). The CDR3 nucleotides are TGTGCCAGCAGCCAAATAGGGGCGGACACTGAAGCTTTCTTT. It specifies CASSQIGADTEAFF.

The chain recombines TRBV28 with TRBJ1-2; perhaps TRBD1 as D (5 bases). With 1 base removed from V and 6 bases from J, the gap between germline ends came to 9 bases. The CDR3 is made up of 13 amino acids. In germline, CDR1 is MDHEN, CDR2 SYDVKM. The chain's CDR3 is CASSLLGGDGYTF. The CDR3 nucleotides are TGTGCCAGCAGTTTATTGGGGGGAGATGGCTACACCTTC.

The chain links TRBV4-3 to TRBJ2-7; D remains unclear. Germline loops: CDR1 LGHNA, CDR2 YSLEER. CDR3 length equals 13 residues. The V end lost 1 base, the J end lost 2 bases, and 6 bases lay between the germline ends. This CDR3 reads CASSQAVTYEQYF. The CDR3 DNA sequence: TGCGCCAGCAGCCAAGCGGTTACCTACGAGCAGTACTTC.

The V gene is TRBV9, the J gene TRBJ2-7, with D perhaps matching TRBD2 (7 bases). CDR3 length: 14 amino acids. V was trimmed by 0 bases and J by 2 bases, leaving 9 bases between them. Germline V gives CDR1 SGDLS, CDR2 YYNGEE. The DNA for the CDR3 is TGTGCCAGCAGCGTAGCGGGGGGCACCTACGAGCAGTACTTC. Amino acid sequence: CASSVAGGTYEQYF.

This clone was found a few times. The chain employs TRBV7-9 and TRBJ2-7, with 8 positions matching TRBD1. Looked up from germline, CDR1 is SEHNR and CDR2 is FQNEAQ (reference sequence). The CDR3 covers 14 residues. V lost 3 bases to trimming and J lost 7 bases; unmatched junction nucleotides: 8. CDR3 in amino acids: CASSLRQGSLEQYF. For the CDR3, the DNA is TGTGCCAGCAGCTTGCGACAGGGGTCTCTAGAGCAGTACTTC. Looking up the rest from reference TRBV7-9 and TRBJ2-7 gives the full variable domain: DTGVSQNPRHKITKRGQNVTFRCDPISEHNRLYWYRQTLGQGPEFLTYFQNEAQLEKSRLLSDRFSAERPKGSFSTLEIQRTEQGDSAMYLCASSLRQGSLEQYFGPGTRLTVT.